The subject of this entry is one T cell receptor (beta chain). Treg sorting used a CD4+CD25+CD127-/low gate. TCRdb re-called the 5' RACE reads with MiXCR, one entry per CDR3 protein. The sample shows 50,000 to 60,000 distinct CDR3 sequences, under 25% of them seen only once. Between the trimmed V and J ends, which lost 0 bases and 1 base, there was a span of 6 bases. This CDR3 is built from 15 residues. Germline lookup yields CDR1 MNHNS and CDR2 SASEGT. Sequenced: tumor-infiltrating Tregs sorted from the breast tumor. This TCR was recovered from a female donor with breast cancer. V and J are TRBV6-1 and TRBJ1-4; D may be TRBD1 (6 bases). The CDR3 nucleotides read TGTGCCAGCAGTGAAGCACAGGGAACTAATGAAAAACTGTTTTTT. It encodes CASSEAQGTNEKLFF.